This T cell receptor beta chain was captured in a study of blood T cells in healthy people across ages. Remarks on this clonotype: Its antigen is as yet unknown.

Broader study findings: Significant beta diversity loss was already apparent by age approximately 42, declining roughly linearly.

Primed by a sample-barcoded 5' primer and a J-beta primer mix, a second PCR proceeded for 7 to 11 cycles. Each cDNA molecule received a tag from a template-switch adaptor that had 12 random nucleotides. TCRdb re-called the 5' RACE reads through MiXCR, storing one row per CDR3 protein. The repertoire holds 550,000 to 700,000 distinct CDR3 sequences, with 25% to 30% as singletons. Germline CDR1 is LGHNA and CDR2 is YSLEER. The V end lost 0 bases, the J end lost 7 bases, and 12 bases lay between the germline ends. The CDR3 loop spans 15 amino acids. J is TRBJ2-2 and V is TRBV4-3, with D uncertain. The specimen sequenced was blood. The sequence was obtained from a woman aged 70-85 years in good health. The CDR3 DNA is TGCGCCAGCAGCCAAGATCCCTCGACCGTCGGGGAGCTGTTTTTT. Its protein is CASSQDPSTVGELFF.